These T cell receptor beta chains were read from a single sample in a study of blood T cell repertoires in COVID-19. This table comes from immunoSEQ multiplex PCR, and its TCRdb copy is limited to in-frame clones, with some not included. The table shows about 140,000 clones, with about 80% occurring only once. Sample: peripheral blood. These receptors originate from a man aged 65 to 79 who had recovered from COVID-19. The CDR3 runs from the conserved cysteine through the conserved F or W.

TRBV5-6	TRBJ1-1	CASSLAEGWWTEAFF
TRBV4-3	TRBJ1-2	CASSQGGDRVGYTF
TRBV19	TRBJ2-7	CASSIFGDYEQYF
TRBV29-1	TRBJ2-3	CSVGGDAKRHYTDTQYF
TRBV7-8	TRBJ2-3	CASSPSGRSTDTQYF
TRBV5-1	TRBJ1-2	CASSGVIRGWYGYTF
TRBV19	TRBJ2-3	CASEGRADTQYF
TRBV7-6	TRBJ2-2	CASARLAGEYDGELFF
TRBV2	TRBJ2-7	CASSPSGRAQYF
TRBV7-2	TRBJ2-7	CASSFSRSSYEQYF
TRBV7-2	TRBJ2-2	CASSLVVGSSTGELFF
TRBV7-9	TRBJ2-1	CASSSTGTSDYNEQFF
TRBV27	TRBJ2-7	CASSLGTSGSLSYEQYF
TRBV11-2	TRBJ2-7	CASSLVREPPEQYF
TRBV19	TRBJ1-4	CASSETGVTNEKLFF
TRBV4-1	TRBJ1-4	CASRAGTGSSSTNEKLFF
TRBV19	TRBJ1-6	CASSIFPREGKFRPLHF
TRBV30	TRBJ2-5	CAWSARPLSGETQYF
TRBV7-2	TRBJ2-7	CASSLSGRNNEQYF
TRBV5-1	TRBJ2-1	CASSLLPTGVNNEQFF
TRBV29-1	TRBJ2-7	CSGRPGQGDEQYF
TRBV24-1	TRBJ2-5	CATSDSRTGPGTQYF
TRBV9	TRBJ1-5	CASSVLGWDREYQPQHF
TRBV5-6	TRBJ2-1	CASSLLSAGKYNEQFF
TRBV7-9	TRBJ2-7	CASSSGPGTGRLVDEQYF
TRBV9	TRBJ1-1	CASSVDSDTEAFF
TRBV24-1	TRBJ2-7	CATSVLRDEQYF
TRBV2	TRBJ2-7	CASSELRAYEQYF
TRBV2	TRBJ2-1	CASRSRSYGGNEQFF
TRBV6-5	TRBJ2-1	CASSSLGPSYNEQFF
TRBV11-2	TRBJ2-7	CASSKGLQNLDEQYF
TRBV7-2	TRBJ1-1	CASSLEGGTTEAFF